A single sample gave rise to the 6 T cell receptor beta chains below, sequenced in a study of resident and recirculating memory T cells in vitiligo. TCRdb's table, derived via immunoSEQ multiplex PCR, lists solely in-frame clones and lacks some. The sample lists roughly 80,000 clones; about 91% were seen once. The specimen sequenced was blood. The source is a male donor with vitiligo.

The chain carries TRBV7-9 and TRBJ1-1, with TRBD1 identical over 12 bases. Germline CDR1 and CDR2: SEHNR and FQNEAQ (reference sequence). This CDR3 is 18 amino acids long. Germline trimming cut 4 bases from V and 4 bases from J; bases unmatched to any gene: 13. The CDR3 region is CASSSRDGTGGRATEAFF. In DNA form, the CDR3 reads TGTGCCAGCAGCTCCCGGGATGGGACAGGGGGCCGGGCCACTGAAGCTTTCTTT.

The V call is TRBV4-2, the J call TRBJ2-5; 7 bases are shared with TRBD2. The CDR3 length is 14 residues. Germline values: CDR1 LGHNA, CDR2 YNFKEQ. V lost 4 bases to trimming and J lost 1 base; unmatched junction nucleotides: 3. This CDR3 reads CASSRPSGQETQYF. CDR3 DNA sequence: TGTGCCAGCAGCCGACCTAGCGGCCAAGAGACCCAGTACTTC.

The gene calls are TRBV11-3 and TRBJ2-1; possibly TRBD1 for D (6 bases). CDR1 and CDR2 (germline): SGHNT, YENEEA. The CDR3 is 15 residues long. V lost 5 bases and J lost 2, with 13 bases in between. The CDR3 sequence is CASSLPEGAYNEQFF. The DNA of the CDR3 is TGTGCCAGCAGCCTCCCTGAGGGGGCCTACAATGAGCAGTTCTTC.

This clone appeared a single time. V usage is TRBV11-3 and J usage is TRBJ2-1; 13 bases are a match to TRBD2. After removal of 0 bases from V and 0 bases from J, the junction contained 8 bases not matched to a gene. This CDR3 contains 20 residues. The germline V gene encodes CDR1 SGHNT and CDR2 YENEEA. The CDR3 is CASSLDRKGTSGTSYNEQFF. In DNA form, the CDR3 reads TGTGCCAGCAGCTTAGACAGGAAAGGGACTAGCGGGACCTCCTACAATGAGCAGTTCTTC.

The chain carries TRBV7-2 and TRBJ1-1; no clear D. V was clipped by 1 base and J by 4 bases, with 10 bases between them. In germline, CDR1 is SGHTA, CDR2 FQGNSA. This CDR3 comprises 14 residues. The CDR3, as DNA: TGTGCCAGCAGCTTAGTGGTGGGCCTCACTGAAGCTTTCTTT. Protein sequence: CASSLVVGLTEAFF.

The chain carries TRBV6-4 and TRBJ1-3; D unresolved. V was shortened by 8 bases and J by 4 bases, with 15 bases between the two germline ends. The V gene's germline CDR1 is MRHNA and CDR2 SNTAGT. This CDR3 has 14 amino acids. In DNA, the CDR3 is TGTGCCAGCCGACCCTTCCCAGGCGGAAACACCATATATTTT. It is translated as CASRPFPGGNTIYF.